A single sample gave rise to the 21 T cell receptor beta chains below, sequenced in a study of cytomegalovirus exposure and HLA in healthy donors. The PCR made use of 60 Vbeta and 13 Jbeta primers. Produced via immunoSEQ multiplex PCR; TCRdb's table is partial and in-frame only. The sample yields some 130,000 clones, roughly four fifths seen once. The specimen was PBMCs. The receptors were sampled from a male donor in good health and CMV-seronegative.

V usage is TRBV19 and J usage is TRBJ1-2, with D maybe TRBD1 (6 bases). CDR3 size: 13 residues. Germline-derived CDR1 and CDR2 are LNHDA and SQIVND (reference sequence). Trimming took off 4 bases at V and 4 bases at J, with 10 bases between the two ends. In nucleotides, the CDR3 is TGTGCCAGTAGTACAGGGGCCGGCTATGGCTACACCTTC. It codes for CASSTGAGYGYTF.

This chain links TRBV28 with TRBJ1-5; TRBD1 is a possible D gene (5 bases). The CDR3 length is 13 residues. Looked up from germline, CDR1 is MDHEN and CDR2 is SYDVKM. With 10 bases removed from V and 11 bases from J, the gap between germline ends came to 21 bases. The CDR3 protein is CATTPDSPRAQHF. CDR3 nucleotides: TGTGCCACCACCCCAGACAGTCCCAGGGCCCAGCATTTT.

The V and J genes are TRBV7-8 and TRBJ2-1; 7 nucleotides agree with TRBD2. The CDR3 length is 17 residues. Germline CDR1 reads SGHVS; CDR2 reads FQNEAQ. Trimming removed 5 bases from V and 0 bases from J; junction bases left unmatched: 10. The CDR3 here is CASSPTSSGYSYNEQFF. CDR3 nucleotide sequence: TGTGCCAGCAGCCCCACCTCTAGCGGTTACTCCTACAATGAGCAGTTCTTC.

The V and J genes are TRBV27 and TRBJ2-7, with 7 bases identical to TRBD2. V lost 6 bases, J lost 2 bases, and 4 bases stayed unmatched. Germline CDR1 and CDR2: MNHEY and SMNVEV (reference sequence). CDR3 length equals 13 residues. As DNA, the CDR3 is TGTGCCAGCAGCCGCGGGGGAGCCTACGAGCAGTACTTC. Protein sequence: CASSRGGAYEQYF.

The chain couples TRBV7-5 to TRBJ2-3; whether TRBD2, the table's D call, matches the DNA was not checked. TRBV7-5 is a listed pseudogene. The CDR3 is made up of 14 amino acids. The CDR3 bases are TGTGCCAGAAGCAGAGGACTAGTGCCAGATACGCAGTATTTT. Amino acids: CARSRGLVPDTQYF.

The rearrangement links TRBV28 to TRBJ2-5, with TRBD2 matching over 9 bases. This CDR3 is built from 17 residues. Germline V CDR1 and CDR2: MDHEN, SYDVKM. The junction had 12 bases not matched to a gene; V was cut back by 4 bases and J by 3 bases. The CDR3 protein is CASSSGTSPLREETQYF. CDR3 bases: TGTGCCAGCAGTTCCGGGACTAGCCCCCTTAGGGAAGAGACCCAGTACTTC.

This chain links TRBV29-1 with TRBJ2-3; possible D gene TRBD1, 6 bases. V was clipped by 0 bases and J by 4 bases, with 14 bases between them. The germline gives CDR1 SQVTM, CDR2 ANQGSEA. This CDR3 region has 15 residues. The CDR3 sequence: CSVEDSDRPPDTQYF. The CDR3 region has the DNA TGCAGCGTTGAAGATTCCGACAGGCCCCCAGATACGCAGTATTTT.

The rearrangement joins TRBV9 to TRBJ2-2; possible D gene TRBD2, 5 bases. Germline assignment: CDR1 SGDLS and CDR2 YYNGEE. Trimming removed 3 bases from V and 2 bases from J, with 14 bases in between. The CDR3 loop spans 16 amino acids. The chain's CDR3 is CASSDRWGDNTGELFF. The CDR3 bases are TGTGCCAGCAGCGACCGCTGGGGAGACAACACCGGGGAGCTGTTTTTT.

The V call is TRBV5-6, the J call TRBJ2-7, with 7 bases matching TRBD1. CDR1 is SGHDT, CDR2 YYEEEE, per germline. The V gene end was trimmed by 4 bases and the J gene end by 4 bases; junction bases not matched to a gene: 11. The CDR3 is 15 amino acids. The CDR3 region has the DNA TGTGCCAGCAGCGGAACAGGGGCTTTTCCTTACGAGCAGTACTTC. Amino acid sequence: CASSGTGAFPYEQYF.

The genes are TRBV28 and TRBJ1-1; unclear D gene. This CDR3 region has 13 residues. The germline gives CDR1 MDHEN, CDR2 SYDVKM. The V gene lost 4 bases and the J gene lost 1 base, with 7 bases spanning the gap. Here the CDR3 reads CASSYAGNTEAFF. The CDR3, as DNA: TGTGCCAGCAGTTATGCAGGGAACACTGAAGCTTTCTTT.

The rearrangement links TRBV7-8 to TRBJ2-2, with TRBD2 identical over 12 bases. J was trimmed by 7 bases and V by 2 bases; bases with no gene match: 11. This CDR3 contains 18 residues. Germline assignment: CDR1 SGHVS and CDR2 FQNEAQ. Written as DNA, the CDR3 is TGTGCCAGCAGCTTACTAGGACTAGCGGGATCGTGGGTCGGGGAGCTGTTTTTT. Its protein product is CASSLLGLAGSWVGELFF.

This sequence joins TRBV28 and TRBJ1-6; no clear D gene. This CDR3 is built from 14 residues. With 3 bases removed from V and 9 bases from J, the gap between germline ends came to 12 bases. In germline, CDR1 is MDHEN, CDR2 SYDVKM. CDR3 residues: CASSFVMRGSPLHF. CDR3 nucleotides: TGTGCCAGCAGTTTCGTCATGCGGGGTTCACCCCTCCACTTT.

The chain carries TRBV28 and TRBJ2-2; possible D gene TRBD1, 5 bases. From germline, CDR1 is MDHEN and CDR2 SYDVKM. Trimming took 3 bases from V and 5 from J, leaving 19 bases between them. The CDR3 has 17 residues. CDR3 amino acids: CASSFIPTQGTTGELFF. CDR3 in DNA: TGTGCCAGCAGTTTTATACCTACTCAGGGTACAACCGGGGAGCTGTTTTTT.

The chain has TRBV10-3 and TRBJ1-1, with a tentative D call TRBD1 (5 bases). This CDR3 is 14 amino acids long. Germline V gene lookup returns CDR1 ENHRY and CDR2 SYGVKD. V was pared by 2 bases and J by 0 bases, with 7 bases between. The CDR3 loop is CAISEGDLNTEAFF. The CDR3 DNA sequence: TGTGCCATCAGTGAGGGGGACTTGAACACTGAAGCTTTCTTT.

The count of this clone is one. This chain links TRBV7-9 with TRBJ1-1; D is possibly TRBD1 (6 bases). V was trimmed by 5 bases and J by 1 base, leaving 11 bases between them. CDR3 length: 14 residues. Germline values: CDR1 SEHNR, CDR2 FQNEAQ (reference sequence). CDR3: CASSERGQNTEAFF. The CDR3 DNA is TGTGCCAGCAGCGAGAGGGGACAGAACACTGAAGCTTTCTTT. Looking up the rest from reference TRBV7-9 and TRBJ1-1 gives the full variable domain: DTGVSQNPRHKITKRGQNVTFRCDPISEHNRLYWYRQTLGQGPEFLTYFQNEAQLEKSRLLSDRFSAERPKGSFSTLEIQRTEQGDSAMYLCASSERGQNTEAFFGQGTRLTVV.

V is TRBV6-5 and J is TRBJ2-2; possible D gene TRBD1, 5 bases. The germline CDR1 and CDR2 sequences are MNHEY and SVGAGI. Between the trimmed V and J ends, which lost 7 bases and 1 base, there was a span of 10 bases. There are 14 residues in the CDR3. CDR3 nucleotide sequence: TGTGCCAGCACGCCGACAGAGAACACCGGGGAGCTGTTTTTT. Residues: CASTPTENTGELFF.

V is TRBV28 and J is TRBJ2-3; D may be TRBD2 (6 bases). With 6 bases removed from V and 4 bases from J, the gap between germline ends came to 17 bases. The CDR3 has 15 residues. The germline V gene has CDR1 MDHEN and CDR2 SYDVKM. In nucleotides, the CDR3 is TGTGCCAGCAGACCACGGGAGAGGGTTCCAGATACGCAGTATTTT. Translated, it gives CASRPRERVPDTQYF.

The gene calls are TRBV9 and TRBJ2-7; no firm D call. The CDR3 consists of 13 residues. Per germline, CDR1 SGDLS and CDR2 YYNGEE. V was shortened by 4 bases and J by 1 base, with 9 bases between the two germline ends. The CDR3 region has the DNA TGTGCCAGCAGCCCACCTAGTTCCTACGAGCAGTACTTC. This sequence encodes CASSPPSSYEQYF. Based on the CDR3 plus reference TRBV9 and TRBJ2-7, the full variable domain is DSGVTQTPKHLITATGQRVTLRCSPRSGDLSVYWYQQSLDQGLQFLIQYYNGEERAKGNILERFSAQQFPDLHSELNLSSLELGDSALYFCASSPPSSYEQYFGPGTRLTVT.

The chain combines TRBV19 with TRBJ1-2; no clear D. Between the trimmed V and J ends, which lost 5 bases and 3 bases, there was a span of 13 bases. Germline lookup yields CDR1 LNHDA and CDR2 SQIVND (reference sequence). CDR3 length: 14 amino acids. CDR3 DNA sequence: TGTGCCAGTAGTGGCAGACTCTCAGACTATGGCTACACCTTC. Its protein product is CASSGRLSDYGYTF.

The J gene is TRBJ1-2, the V gene TRBV28; D is ambiguous. The CDR3 length is 11 residues. Looked up from germline, CDR1 is MDHEN and CDR2 is SYDVKM. V lost 6 bases to trimming and J lost 7 bases, with 9 bases between them. The CDR3 protein is CASRAPGGYTF. The CDR3 region has the DNA TGTGCCAGCAGGGCCCCGGGTGGCTACACCTTC.

The genes are TRBV15 and TRBJ1-2; D gene ambiguous. V was clipped by 0 bases and J by 2 bases, with 19 bases between them. The CDR3 runs 18 residues. From germline, CDR1 is LNHNV and CDR2 YYDKDF (reference sequence). CDR3 sequence reads: CATSRDSPVTVRNYGYTF. Written as DNA, the CDR3 is TGTGCCACCAGCAGAGATTCCCCAGTCACCGTAAGAAACTATGGCTACACCTTC.